This TCR beta chain came from a study of T cell repertoires in cytomegalovirus infection. Ten or more counts support this clonotype. Its target is unknown. MiXCR, run by TCRdb on the reads, gives a single entry per CDR3 protein. The data show fewer than 1,000,000 distinct CDR3 sequences, about 33% seen once. Study outcomes and limitations: Identification of carriers of CMV plus the relevant HLA was achieved through cumulative public TCR beta family frequency.

The clonotype originates from a human donor in good health (CMV status not recorded). Some clones in this sample may be carry-over from other donors' samples. Sequenced material: cultured CD8+ T cells from PBMCs, taken from culture after CMV antigen stimulation.

CDR3 nucleotide sequence: TGTGCCAGCAGCCCAGGGGGGGCTGAAGCTTTCTTT. Translated: CASSPGGAEAFF. The chain links TRBV7-6 to TRBJ1-1; TRBD1 aligns across 7 bases. The CDR3 has 12 amino acids. V trimming: 5 bases; J trimming: 6 bases; junction bases outside the gene matches: 3. Germline assignment: CDR1 SGHVS and CDR2 FNYEAQ. Drawing the rest from reference TRBV7-6 and TRBJ1-1, the complete variable domain is GAGVSQSPRYKVTKRGQDVALRCDPISGHVSLYWYRQALGQGPEFLTYFNYEAQQDKSGLPNDRFSAERPEGSISTLTIQRTEQRDSAMYRCASSPGGAEAFFGQGTRLTVV.